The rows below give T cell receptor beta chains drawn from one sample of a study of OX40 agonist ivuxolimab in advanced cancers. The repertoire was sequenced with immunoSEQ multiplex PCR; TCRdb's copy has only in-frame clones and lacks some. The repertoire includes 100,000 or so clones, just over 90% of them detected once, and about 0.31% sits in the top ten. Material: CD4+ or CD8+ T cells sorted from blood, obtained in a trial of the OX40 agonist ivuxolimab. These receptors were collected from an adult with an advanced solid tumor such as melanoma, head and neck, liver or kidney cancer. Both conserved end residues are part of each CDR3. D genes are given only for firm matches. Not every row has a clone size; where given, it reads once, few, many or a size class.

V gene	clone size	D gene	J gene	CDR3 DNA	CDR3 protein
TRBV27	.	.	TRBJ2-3	TGTGCCAGCAGTTTATCAAGGACCTGGACGGGCACAGATACGCAGTATTTT	CASSLSRTWTGTDTQYF
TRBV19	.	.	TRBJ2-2	TGTGCCAGTAGAGCCGGGGATCTGAACACCGGGGAGCTGTTTTTT	CASRAGDLNTGELFF
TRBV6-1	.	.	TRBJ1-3	TGTGCCAGCAGCAGGGACTTTGGAAACACCATATATTTT	CASSRDFGNTIYF
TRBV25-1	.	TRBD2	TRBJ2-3	TGTGCCAGCAGTGAGGCTAGCGGGATCTCAGATACGCAGTATTTT	CASSEASGISDTQYF
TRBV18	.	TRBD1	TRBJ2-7	TGTGCCAGCTCACGCGGGACAGGGGGATACAACGAGCAGTACTTC	CASSRGTGGYNEQYF
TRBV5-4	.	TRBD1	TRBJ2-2	TGTGCCAGCAGCTTCGACAGGGGGCTGGGCACCGGGGAGCTGTTTTTT	CASSFDRGLGTGELFF
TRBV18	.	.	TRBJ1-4	TGTGCCAGCTCAACAGGACAGAGAGCAACTAATGAAAAACTGTTTTTT	CASSTGQRATNEKLFF
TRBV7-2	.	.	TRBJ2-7	TGTGCCAGCAGCCTCTCCCCCGATCAGGCATGGGGCCACGAGCAGTACTTC	CASSLSPDQAWGHEQYF
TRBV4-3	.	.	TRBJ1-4	TGCGCCAGCAGCCCCTTCTGGGTCAGGGTCGGATTTGTAGGTGAAAAACTGTTTTTT	CASSPFWVRVGFVGEKLFF
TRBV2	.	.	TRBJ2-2	TGTGCCAGCAGTGAGGAGGGGCTAAACACCGGGGAGCTGTTTTTT	CASSEEGLNTGELFF
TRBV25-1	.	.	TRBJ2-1	TGTGCCAGCAGTGAATTCGGGACAAACAATGAGCAGTTCTTC	CASSEFGTNNEQFF
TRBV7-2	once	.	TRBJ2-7	TGTGCCAGCAGCCGGGGGCCTACCGGCGAGCAGTACTTC	CASSRGPTGEQYF
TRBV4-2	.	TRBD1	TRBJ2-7	TGTGCCAGCAGCCGACAGGGGAGCTCCTACGAGCAGTACTTC	CASSRQGSSYEQYF
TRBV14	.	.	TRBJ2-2	TGTGCCAGCAGCTTGGCTATGAACACCGGGGAGCTGTTTTTT	CASSLAMNTGELFF
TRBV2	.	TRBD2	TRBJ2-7	TGTGCCAGCAGTGATATAGCGGGCAACTACGAGCAGTACTTC	CASSDIAGNYEQYF
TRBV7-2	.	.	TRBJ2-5	TGTGCCAGCAGCGCCCGGACTAACCAACTTTCGGGAAAAGAGACCCAGTACTTC	CASSARTNQLSGKETQYF
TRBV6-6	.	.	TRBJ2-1	TGTGCCAGCAGTTCACCGGGACTTGTCTCCTACAATGAGCAGTTCTTC	CASSSPGLVSYNEQFF
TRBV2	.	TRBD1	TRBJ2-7	TGTGCCAGCAGTGCAAAGGGACAGGGCTACGAGCAGTACTTC	CASSAKGQGYEQYF
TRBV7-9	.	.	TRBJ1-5	TGTGCCAGCAGCAGGGGAAGGAATCAGCCCCAGCATTTT	CASSRGRNQPQHF
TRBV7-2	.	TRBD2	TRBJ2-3	TGTGCCAGCAGCTATAGCGGGAGCACAGATACGCAGTATTTT	CASSYSGSTDTQYF
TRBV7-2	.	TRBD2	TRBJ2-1	TGTGCCAGCAGCTTAGGGCTAGCGGGAAGAAATGAGCAGTTCTTC	CASSLGLAGRNEQFF
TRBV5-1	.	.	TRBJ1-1	TGCGCCAGCAGCTTGGGGGGGACGAACACTGAAGCTTTCTTT	CASSLGGTNTEAFF
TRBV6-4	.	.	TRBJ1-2	TGTGCCAGCAGTGAACGGGGGTCTGGCTACACCTTC	CASSERGSGYTF
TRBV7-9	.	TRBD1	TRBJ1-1	TGTGCCAGCAGTTTCGGGACAGGGGTGGACACTGAAGCTTTCTTT	CASSFGTGVDTEAFF
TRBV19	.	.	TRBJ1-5	TGTGCCAGTAGTATTCGGGGCCCCAATCAGCCCCAGCATTTT	CASSIRGPNQPQHF
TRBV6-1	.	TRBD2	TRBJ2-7	TGTGCCAGCAGTGGGTGGACTAGCGCCTCCTACGAGCAGTACTTC	CASSGWTSASYEQYF
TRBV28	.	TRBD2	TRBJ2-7	TGTGCCACCACCCTAGCGGGAGGGCCTTACGAGCAGTACTTC	CATTLAGGPYEQYF
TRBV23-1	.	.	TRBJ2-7	TGCGCCAGCAGTCAATCAGAGGGGACCCCTCCACTCGAGCAGTACTTC	CASSQSEGTPPLEQYF
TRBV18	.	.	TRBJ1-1	TGTGCCAGCTCACCCCAGGGCCAGAACACTGAAGCTTTCTTT	CASSPQGQNTEAFF
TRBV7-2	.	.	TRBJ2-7	TGTGCCAGCAGCTATTTACAGGGTTACTCCTACGAGCAGTACTTC	CASSYLQGYSYEQYF
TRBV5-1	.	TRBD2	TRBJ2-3	TGCGCCAGCACTTACGGACTAGCGGGAGCTGGAGATACGCAGTATTTT	CASTYGLAGAGDTQYF
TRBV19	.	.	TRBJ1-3	TGTGCCAGTAGGACGACCTGGGGCTCTGGAAACACCATATATTTT	CASRTTWGSGNTIYF
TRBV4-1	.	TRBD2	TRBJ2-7	TGCGCCAGCAGCCCTAGCGGGAGGCCCTACGAGCAGTACTTC	CASSPSGRPYEQYF
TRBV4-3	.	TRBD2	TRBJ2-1	TGCGCCAGCAGCTGGGAGGCGGGAGGGTTATACAATGAGCAGTTCTTC	CASSWEAGGLYNEQFF
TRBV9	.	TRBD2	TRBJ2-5	TGTGCCAGCACCGGGAGCGGGCTAGCGGGAGCAGAGACCCAGTACTTC	CASTGSGLAGAETQYF
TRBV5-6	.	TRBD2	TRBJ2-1	TGTGCCAGCAGCTTGGCGGGCACTAGCGGATACAATGAGCAGTTCTTC	CASSLAGTSGYNEQFF
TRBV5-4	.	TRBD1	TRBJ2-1	TGTGCCAGCAGCTTGGACAGGGGCGGGTACAATGAGCAGTTCTTC	CASSLDRGGYNEQFF
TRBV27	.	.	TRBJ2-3	TGTGCCAGCAGTGCCCGAGGCACAGATACGCAGTATTTT	CASSARGTDTQYF
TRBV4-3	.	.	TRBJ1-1	TGCGCCAGCAGTGATAAGGGCGGCAGGACCACTGAAGCTTTCTTT	CASSDKGGRTTEAFF
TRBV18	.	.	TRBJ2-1	TGTGCCAGCTCACCAGACCGGGAGAGGTTCTTC	CASSPDRERFF
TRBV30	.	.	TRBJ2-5	TGTGCCGGGACAAGTTACCAAGAGACCCAGTACTTC	CAGTSYQETQYF
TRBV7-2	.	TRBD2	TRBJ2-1	TGTGCCAGCAGCTTATCTAGCGGCCGCTCCTACAATGAGCAGTTCTTC	CASSLSSGRSYNEQFF
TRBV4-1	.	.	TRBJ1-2	TGCGCCAGCAGCCAAGAATACAGGGAGGGCTACACCTTC	CASSQEYREGYTF
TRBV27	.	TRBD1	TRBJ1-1	TGTGCCAGCAGTTCCTCCGCAGGGGGCTTTGACGACACTGAAGCTTTCTTT	CASSSSAGGFDDTEAFF
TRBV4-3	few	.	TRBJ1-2	TGCGCCAGCAGCCAAGATTGGGCAGGGGCTAACTATGGCTACACCTTC	CASSQDWAGANYGYTF